These 31 T cell receptor beta chains share one sample of origin, sequenced in a study of blood T cells in healthy people across ages. A sample-barcoded 5' primer and a J-beta primer mix were used in a second PCR of about 6 to 12 cycles. MiXCR, applied by TCRdb to the 5' RACE reads, yields one record per CDR3 protein. The sample records fewer than 900,000 distinct CDR3 sequences, approximately 35% being singletons. The sequencing input was blood. Receptors originate from a man between 18 and 29 years old in good health.

This clonotype was found a few times. The chain links TRBV12-3 or TRBV12-4 to TRBJ1-6; D perhaps matches TRBD1 (5 bases). The V gene lost 8 bases and the J gene lost 2 bases, with 13 bases spanning the gap. This CDR3 contains 15 residues. The CDR3 DNA follows: TGTGCCAGCGGAATCTCAGGGCCCTATAATTCACCCCTCCACTTT. This translates into CASGISGPYNSPLHF.

This clonotype was detected many times. V gene TRBV20-1 combines with J gene TRBJ2-3, with D maybe TRBD1 (5 bases). Trimming took off 5 bases at V and 9 bases at J, with 12 bases between the two ends. Germline V lookup: CDR1 DFQATT, CDR2 SNEGSKA (reference sequence). This CDR3 is built from 11 residues. The CDR3 coding sequence is TGCAGTGCTCCTGGGGCAGGGACGCAGTATTTT. It specifies CSAPGAGTQYF.

This clonotype was seen a few times. V gene TRBV6-6 combines with J gene TRBJ2-1, with D unresolved. V was cut by 7 bases and J by 0 bases, with 13 bases left in between. Germline V gene sequence: CDR1 MNHNY, CDR2 SVGAGI (reference sequence). This CDR3 has 15 amino acids. As DNA, the CDR3 is TGTGCCAGCAACCCCTTAGGAAGCTCCTACAATGAGCAGTTCTTC. This encodes CASNPLGSSYNEQFF.

Only a few counts were recorded for this clonotype. The chain couples TRBV12-3 or TRBV12-4 to TRBJ1-1, with D unresolved. Trimming left V 6 bases short and J 7 bases short, with 15 bases between. This CDR3 comprises 13 residues. CDR3: CASSLGPPLEAFF. CDR3 nucleotides: TGTGCCAGCAGCCTGGGTCCTCCCCTTGAAGCTTTCTTT.

The chain has TRBV2 and TRBJ2-7; D is possibly TRBD2 (6 bases). The V end lost 6 bases, the J end lost 5 bases, and 14 bases lay between the germline ends. Per the germline V gene, CDR1 is SNHLY and CDR2 is FYNNEI. This CDR3 comprises 13 residues. In DNA, the CDR3 is TGTGCCAGCAGGGAGGGACCAAGGGACGAGCAGTACTTC. Protein sequence: CASREGPRDEQYF.

This clonotype occurred a few times. The chain uses TRBV7-9 and TRBJ2-5, with a weak D call TRBD2 (5 bases). Trimming stripped 5 bases from V and 2 bases from J, with 18 bases between. The CDR3 runs to 16 residues. Germline loops: CDR1 SEHNR, CDR2 FQNEAQ (reference sequence). CDR3: CASSPILGSAQETQYF. The CDR3 bases are TGTGCCAGCAGCCCTATACTAGGAAGCGCTCAAGAGACCCAGTACTTC. Looking up the rest from reference TRBV7-9 and TRBJ2-5 gives the full variable domain: DTGVSQNPRHKITKRGQNVTFRCDPISEHNRLYWYRQTLGQGPEFLTYFQNEAQLEKSRLLSDRFSAERPKGSFSTLEIQRTEQGDSAMYLCASSPILGSAQETQYFGPGTRLLVL.

This clonotype was detected only a few times. This chain connects TRBV7-9 to TRBJ1-1, with a weak D call TRBD1 (5 bases). The CDR3 totals 15 residues. Germline CDR1 is SEHNR and CDR2 is FQNEAQ (reference sequence). With 5 bases removed from V and 0 bases from J, the gap between germline ends came to 13 bases. CDR3 sequence reads: CASSALGGMNTEAFF. CDR3 in DNA: TGTGCCAGCAGCGCCCTTGGGGGGATGAACACTGAAGCTTTCTTT.

This clonotype was counted once. V usage is TRBV20-1 and J usage is TRBJ1-1; no clear D gene. Between the trimmed V and J ends, which lost 6 bases and 1 base, there was a span of 12 bases. CDR1 and CDR2 from the germline V gene are DFQATT and SNEGSKA (reference sequence). The CDR3 is 13 amino acids. The CDR3 sequence is CSALRLPNTEAFF. DNA for the CDR3: TGCAGTGCCTTGCGGCTACCGAACACTGAAGCTTTCTTT.

The chain carries TRBV14 and TRBJ1-1; D gene ambiguous. This CDR3 has 14 amino acids. Looked up from germline, CDR1 is SGHDN and CDR2 is FVKESK. V was cut by 2 bases and J by 1 base, with 8 bases left in between. CDR3 in DNA: TGTGCCAGCAGCCAATATGAGGGGAACACTGAAGCTTTCTTT. Translation gives CASSQYEGNTEAFF.

This clonotype was observed a few times. The chain uses TRBV7-2 and TRBJ2-7, with D hard to call. The CDR3 has 15 amino acids. Per germline, CDR1 SGHTA and CDR2 FQGNSA. Trimming cost V 1 base and J 4 bases, with 14 bases left between them. CDR3 DNA: TGTGCCAGCAGCTTAGTTGGCCCGACCACATACGAGCAGTACTTC. Amino acids: CASSLVGPTTYEQYF.

This clonotype was seen more than once but under ten times. V is TRBV14 and J is TRBJ2-5; D is unresolved. CDR1 and CDR2 (germline): SGHDN, FVKESK. This CDR3 is built from 18 residues. V lost 1 base and J lost 4, with 22 bases in between. CDR3 amino acids: CASSQVKYGPLVPETQYF. The CDR3 DNA sequence: TGTGCCAGCAGCCAAGTGAAGTACGGACCGCTAGTCCCAGAGACCCAGTACTTC.

This clonotype was detected ten times or more. The chain employs TRBV5-1 and TRBJ2-5; D is uncertain. Trimming stripped 4 bases from V and 0 bases from J, with 7 bases between. The V gene's germline CDR1 is SGHRS and CDR2 YFSETQ. CDR3 size: 13 residues. The CDR3 loop is CASSRDDQETQYF. CDR3 in DNA: TGCGCCAGCAGCCGAGACGACCAAGAGACCCAGTACTTC.

The chain carries TRBV7-2 and TRBJ2-5, with D possibly matching TRBD2 (6 bases). Trimming removed 0 bases at V and 11 bases at J, with 16 bases between. The CDR3 has 14 amino acids. Germline values: CDR1 SGHTA, CDR2 FQGNSA. In nucleotides, the CDR3 is TGTGCCAGCAGCTTAGCGGGGGACCTTCGGGAGCAGTACTTC. Its translation: CASSLAGDLREQYF.

This clonotype occurred a few times. This chain uses TRBV9 with TRBJ1-5; possibly TRBD1 for D (6 bases). CDR1 and CDR2 (germline): SGDLS, YYNGEE. The CDR3 consists of 16 residues. V lost 3 bases, J lost 2 bases, and 15 bases lay in between. The CDR3 nucleotides read TGTGCCAGCAGCGCCGGGGCAGGGGAGGGCAATCAGCCCCAGCATTTT. Translated, it gives CASSAGAGEGNQPQHF.

This chain links TRBV27 with TRBJ1-5; D is undetermined. Trimming removed 7 bases at V and 9 bases at J, with 16 bases between. The CDR3 is made up of 13 amino acids. Germline V CDR1 and CDR2: MNHEY, SMNVEV (reference sequence). CDR3: CASTWEGGGPQHF. The DNA for the CDR3 is TGTGCCAGCACCTGGGAGGGAGGCGGGCCCCAGCATTTT.

This clonotype turned up a few times. This chain joins TRBV21-1 and TRBJ2-1; the table's D call, TRBD1, has no DNA check behind it. TRBV21-1 is assigned pseudogene status. This CDR3 is 20 amino acids long. CDR3 loop: CASSKAGQGAFQSSYNEQFF. The CDR3 region has the DNA TGTGCCAGCAGCAAAGCGGGGCAGGGGGCCTTTCAAAGCTCCTACAATGAGCAGTTCTTC.

With regard to this clonotype: A much larger clone lies one base from this, so it may be a read error. The rearrangement joins TRBV6-6 to TRBJ2-7, with D unresolved. This CDR3 is 11 amino acids long. From germline, CDR1 is MNHNY and CDR2 SVGAGI (reference sequence). The CDR3 loop reads CASSYSQERYF. The CDR3 DNA follows: TGTGCCAGCAGTTACTCCCAAGAGCGGTACTTC.

V usage is TRBV7-9 and J usage is TRBJ2-5, with D perhaps matching TRBD2 (5 bases). The last part of the DNA fits TRBJ2-7 better; the J call may be wrong. The CDR3 has 15 residues. CDR1 is SEHNR and CDR2 is FQNEAQ in the germline V gene (reference sequence). The CDR3 sequence: CASSSGWAAVYEQYF. DNA of the CDR3: TGTGCCAGCAGCTCGGGGTGGGCAGCGGTCTACGAGCAGTACTTC.

The J gene is TRBJ1-2, the V gene TRBV6-5, with D possibly TRBD1 on 5 matching bases. V lost 0 bases and J lost 2, with 13 bases in between. Looked up from germline, CDR1 is MNHEY and CDR2 is SVGAGI. The CDR3 is made up of 16 amino acids. CDR3 in DNA: TGTGCCAGCAGTTACTCGCCCAGCGGGGCAAACTATGGCTACACCTTC. This translates into CASSYSPSGANYGYTF.

This clonotype came up a few times. The V gene is TRBV5-1, the J gene TRBJ2-3, with TRBD2 as a possible D gene (6 bases). The CDR3 consists of 17 residues. CDR1 is SGHRS and CDR2 is YFSETQ in the germline V gene. Trimming cost V 0 bases and J 1 base, with 15 bases left between them. CDR3 loop: CASSLAEGQRGTDTQYF. The CDR3 region has the DNA TGCGCCAGCAGCTTGGCCGAGGGGCAGCGGGGCACAGATACGCAGTATTTT.

The chain links TRBV4-3 to TRBJ2-6; TRBD1 agrees at 7 bases. This CDR3 is built from 17 residues. The V segment lost 3 bases and the J segment 2 bases; nucleotides outside the gene matches: 7. The germline gives CDR1 LGHNA, CDR2 YSLEER. The CDR3 loop reads CASSQRSTGTGANVLTF. CDR3 DNA: TGCGCCAGCAGCCAGAGGTCGACAGGGACTGGGGCCAACGTCCTGACTTTC.

This clonotype was counted only a few times. The chain combines TRBV10-3 with TRBJ1-1; tentative D call: TRBD1 (6 bases). Germline CDR1 and CDR2: ENHRY and SYGVKD. This CDR3 contains 15 residues. With 2 bases removed from V and 2 bases from J, the gap between germline ends came to 12 bases. CDR3 nucleotide sequence: TGTGCCATCAGTGAGGGACAGACCTATAACACTGAAGCTTTCTTT. Translated: CAISEGQTYNTEAFF.

This clonotype was seen ten or more times. For the CDR3, the DNA is TGTGCCAGCAGTTACGAGACCCTAACAGATGAGCAGTTCTTC. It encodes CASSYETLTDEQFF. The rearrangement uses TRBV6-2 or TRBV6-3 and TRBJ2-1; D is unclear. The CDR3 extends over 14 amino acids. Germline loops: CDR1 MNHEY, CDR2 SVGEGT. Between the trimmed V and J ends, which lost 2 bases and 8 bases, there was a span of 13 bases.

The sample holds many counts of this clonotype. The chain joins TRBV18 to TRBJ1-5; D gene uncertain. The CDR3 totals 14 residues. The V gene's germline CDR1 is KGHSH and CDR2 LQKENI. Trimming pared 8 bases from V and 1 base from J, leaving 12 bases between. Written as DNA, the CDR3 is TGTGCCAGCAGCCCTGGTGGGAGCAATCAGCCCCAGCATTTT. Residues: CASSPGGSNQPQHF.

This CDR3 reads CSVGAGEQFF. Written as DNA, the CDR3 is TGCAGCGTAGGGGCCGGCGAGCAGTTCTTC. The rearrangement links TRBV29-1 to TRBJ2-1, with D perhaps matching TRBD1 (5 bases). V was clipped by 6 bases and J by 10 bases, with 10 bases between them. Germline CDR1 SQVTM, CDR2 ANQGSEA. The CDR3 consists of 10 residues.

CDR3 loop: CSATQPQGSGYTF. The CDR3 bases are TGCAGTGCCACACAACCCCAGGGGTCGGGCTACACCTTC. The V and J genes are TRBV20-1 and TRBJ1-2; TRBD1 is a possible D gene (6 bases). V gave up 6 bases and J gave up 8 bases, with 19 bases separating them. Germline CDR1 and CDR2: DFQATT and SNEGSKA (reference sequence). The CDR3 has 13 amino acids.

This chain joins TRBV28 and TRBJ1-3, with D unclear. Trimming pared 11 bases from V and 4 bases from J, leaving 9 bases between. Germline V gene sequence: CDR1 MDHEN, CDR2 SYDVKM. This CDR3 is built from 11 residues. The CDR3 region has the DNA TGTGCCGCCTCTACGGGAAACACCATATATTTT. Its protein is CAASTGNTIYF.

The chain couples TRBV29-1 to TRBJ1-1; D may be TRBD1 (5 bases). V was pared by 7 bases and J by 0 bases, with 9 bases between. This CDR3 contains 12 residues. Germline V gene sequence: CDR1 SQVTM, CDR2 ANQGSEA. CDR3 sequence (DNA): TGCAGCGGTTCGACAGTGAACACTGAAGCTTTCTTT. It is translated as CSGSTVNTEAFF.

The V gene is TRBV27, the J gene TRBJ2-2, with 7 bases matching TRBD1. After removal of 5 bases from V and 3 bases from J, the junction contained 6 bases not matched to a gene. The germline V gene encodes CDR1 MNHEY and CDR2 SMNVEV (reference sequence). The CDR3 contains 15 residues. CDR3 in DNA: TGTGCCAGCAGTATGGGACAGATTTACACCGGGGAGCTGTTTTTT. Translation gives CASSMGQIYTGELFF.

Comments on this clonotype: This could be a read error, since a much larger clone is one nucleotide away. The chain joins TRBV12-3 or TRBV12-4 to TRBJ2-3, with D perhaps TRBD2 (6 bases). The CDR3 has 12 amino acids. The CDR3 bases are TGTGCCAGCAGAAGGGACTTGGATACGCGGTATTTT. Translation gives CASRRDLDTRYF.

The chain carries TRBV20-1 and TRBJ1-1; D remains ambiguous. The CDR3 loop spans 12 amino acids. V was trimmed by 1 base and J by 7 bases, leaving 10 bases between them. CDR1 and CDR2 from the germline V gene are DFQATT and SNEGSKA (reference sequence). DNA of the CDR3: TGCAGTGCTAGAGCAGAGGCGGGTGAAGCTTTCTTT. As protein: CSARAEAGEAFF.